The sample holds a few counts of the clone carrying this T cell receptor (beta chain). Its antigen is unknown. This sample is part of a study of T-cell memory formation after mild COVID-19. Study summary: TCR clustering was largely donor specific.

The germline V gene encodes CDR1 LGHNA and CDR2 YSLEER. Trimming pared 1 base from V and 2 bases from J, leaving 11 bases between. This CDR3 has 15 amino acids. Study-wide results and caveats: CD4/CD8 balance held among clones contracting day 15 to 85, and later expanders leaned CD4+. Some responding clones appeared in pre-infection memory, suggesting cross-reactive memory joined.

cDNA libraries for TCR alpha and TCR beta, carrying sample barcodes and UMIs, came from 5'RACE with constant-segment primers. TCRdb itself ran the 5' RACE reads through MiXCR, one entry per CDR3 protein. Among a few hundred thousand distinct CDR3 sequences listed, less than 25% were seen once. The rearrangement links TRBV4-3 to TRBJ2-5, with D possibly TRBD1 on 5 matching bases. This clonotype was obtained from an adult woman who had mild COVID-19 (a few samples of this study predate the infection). Cell type and time point are not known. Sequencing was done on a sample of PBMCs or a T cell subset sorted from them (not recorded which). The CDR3 DNA follows: TGCGCCAGCAGCCAAGTTTGGGGCCCTCAAGAGACCCAGTACTTC. Its translation is CASSQVWGPQETQYF.